This record looks at one T cell receptor (beta chain) sequence and its context. As yet, its antigen is unknown. This sample is drawn from a study of shared clonotypes between healthy human individuals. Across the study: The donor pool was made up of two women and three men aged 18 to 49.

General study findings and limits: For naive CD4 cells, roughly 5% of clonotypes were shared across a handful of donors.

Authors' analysis steps: For the immunoSEQ data, sequences were junction-only without quality scores, so filtering differed. Clones were read by immunoSEQ multiplex PCR, and TCRdb kept only the in-frame ones, dropping some. That table supplies the V and J calls and clone size; D and trimming were determined from the DNA. The sample contains 2 million to 2.5 million clones, 80% to 95% of which appear only once. Sequences were obtained from naive CD4+ T cells from PBMCs. Specified subset: CD45RA+ positively selected. The TCR comes from a man aged 18 to 29 in good health. Some clones in this sample may be carry-over from other donors' samples.

CDR3 in DNA: TGCGCCAGCATGCCACTAGCGGGAGTGAGTGATACGCAGTATTTT. It specifies CASMPLAGVSDTQYF. V gene TRBV5-1 combines with J gene TRBJ2-3; 11 bases line up with TRBD2. The germline CDR1 and CDR2 sequences are SGHRS and YFSETQ. Trimming at V came to 6 bases and at J to 6 bases, leaving 9 bases not matched to a gene. The CDR3 covers 15 residues.